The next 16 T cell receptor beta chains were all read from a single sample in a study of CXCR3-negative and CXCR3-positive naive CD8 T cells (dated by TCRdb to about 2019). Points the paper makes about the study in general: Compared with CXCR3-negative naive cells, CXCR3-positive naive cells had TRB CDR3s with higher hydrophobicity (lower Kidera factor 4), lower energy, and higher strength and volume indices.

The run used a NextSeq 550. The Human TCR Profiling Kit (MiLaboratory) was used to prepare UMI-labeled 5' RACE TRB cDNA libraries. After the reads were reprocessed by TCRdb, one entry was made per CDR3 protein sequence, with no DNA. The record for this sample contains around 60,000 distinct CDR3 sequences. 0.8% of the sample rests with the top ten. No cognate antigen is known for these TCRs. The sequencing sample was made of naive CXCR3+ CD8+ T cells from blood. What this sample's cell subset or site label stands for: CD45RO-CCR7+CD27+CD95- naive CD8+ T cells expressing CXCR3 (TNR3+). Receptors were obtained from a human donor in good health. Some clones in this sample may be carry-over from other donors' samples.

CDR3 protein: CSVALSGGGPNTQYF. The chain recombines TRBV29-1 with TRBJ2-3; TCRdb calls TRBD1, which cannot be checked without DNA. The germline V gene encodes CDR1 SQVTM and CDR2 ANQGSEA. This CDR3 is built from 15 residues.

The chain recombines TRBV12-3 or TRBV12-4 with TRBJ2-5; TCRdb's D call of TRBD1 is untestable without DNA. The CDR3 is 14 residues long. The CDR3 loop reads CASSFTGRQETQYF.

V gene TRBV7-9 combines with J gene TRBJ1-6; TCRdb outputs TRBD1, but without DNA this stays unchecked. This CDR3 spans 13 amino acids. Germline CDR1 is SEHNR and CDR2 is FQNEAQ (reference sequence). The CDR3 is CASSPLGVESLHF.

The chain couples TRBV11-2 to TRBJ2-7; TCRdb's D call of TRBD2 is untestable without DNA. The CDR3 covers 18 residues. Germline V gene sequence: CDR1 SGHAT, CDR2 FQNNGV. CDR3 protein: CASRPTGTSGVLSYEQYF.

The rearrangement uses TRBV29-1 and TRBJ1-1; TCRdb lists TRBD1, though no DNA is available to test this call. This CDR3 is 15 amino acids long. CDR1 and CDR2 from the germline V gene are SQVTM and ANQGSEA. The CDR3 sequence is CSVFPGQGEVTEAFF.

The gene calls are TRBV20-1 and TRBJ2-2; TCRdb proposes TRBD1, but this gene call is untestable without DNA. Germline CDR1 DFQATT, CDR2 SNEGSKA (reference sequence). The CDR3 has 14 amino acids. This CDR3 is CSAQTPLYTGELFF.

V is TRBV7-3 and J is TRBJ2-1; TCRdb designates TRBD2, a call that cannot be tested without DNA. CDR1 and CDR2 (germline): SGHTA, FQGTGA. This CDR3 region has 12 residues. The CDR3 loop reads CASTDGGARQFF.

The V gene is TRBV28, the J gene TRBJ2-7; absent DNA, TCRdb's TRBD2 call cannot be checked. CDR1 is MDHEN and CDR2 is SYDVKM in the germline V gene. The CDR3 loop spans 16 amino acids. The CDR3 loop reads CASSPYLAGASYEQYF.

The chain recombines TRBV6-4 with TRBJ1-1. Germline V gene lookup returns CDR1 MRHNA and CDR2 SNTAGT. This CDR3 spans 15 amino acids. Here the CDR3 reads CASSQAAGVVTEAFF.

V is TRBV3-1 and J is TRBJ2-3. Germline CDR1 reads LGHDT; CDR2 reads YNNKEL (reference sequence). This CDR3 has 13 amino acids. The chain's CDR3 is CASSPGYVDTQYF.

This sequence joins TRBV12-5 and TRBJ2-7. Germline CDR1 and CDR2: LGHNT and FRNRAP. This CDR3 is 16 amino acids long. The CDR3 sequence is CASGPILGIEQNEQYF.

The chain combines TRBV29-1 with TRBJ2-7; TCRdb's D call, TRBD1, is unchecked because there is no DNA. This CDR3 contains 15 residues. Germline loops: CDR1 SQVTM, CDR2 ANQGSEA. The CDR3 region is CSVEGQGGGSYEQYF.

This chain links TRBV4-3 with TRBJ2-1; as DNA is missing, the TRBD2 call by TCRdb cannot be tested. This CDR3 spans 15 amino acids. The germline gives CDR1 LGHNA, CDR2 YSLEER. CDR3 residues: CASSQAGGSYNEQFF.

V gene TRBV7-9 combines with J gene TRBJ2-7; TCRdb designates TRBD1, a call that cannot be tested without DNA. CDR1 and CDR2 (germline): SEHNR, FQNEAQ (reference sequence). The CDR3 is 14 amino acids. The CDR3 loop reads CASSDRDRFYEQYF.

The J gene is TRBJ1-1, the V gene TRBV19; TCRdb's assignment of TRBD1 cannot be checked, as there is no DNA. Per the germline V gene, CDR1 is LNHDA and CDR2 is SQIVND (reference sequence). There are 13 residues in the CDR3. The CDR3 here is CATGTGEIGEAFF.

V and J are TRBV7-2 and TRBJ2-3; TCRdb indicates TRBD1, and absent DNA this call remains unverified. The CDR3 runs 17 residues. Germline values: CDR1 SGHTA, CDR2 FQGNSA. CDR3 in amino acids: CASSSRQGGAYLDTQYF.